What follows describes a single T cell receptor beta chain. Its cognate antigen has yet to be identified. CDR1 and CDR2 (SGHVS, FNYEAQ) derive from the germline V gene. The CDR3 holds 15 amino acids from the cysteine to the phenylalanine. The CDR3 DNA has 45 bases and is translated from base 1. Relative to germline, V is missing 5 bases and J is missing 4 bases, with 10 bases of the junction outside any gene match. Library generation was performed with the immunoSEQ multiplex PCR assay. A mixture of 60 forward primers for TCR Vbeta segments and 13 reverse primers for TCR Jbeta segments was used in the multiplex PCR. A multiplex PCR assay on genomic DNA amplified the CDR3 region of rearranged TCR beta genes. Amplified TCR beta libraries were sequenced as 87-base-pair reads on the Illumina HiSeq System. From the authors' description of their analysis: In a later analysis, 70 million to 95 million unique TCR beta chains were counted across the 500 to 850 repertoires, and around 10 million of these chains were shared by at least two donors. Raw reads were error-corrected and collapsed into unique sequences with a nearest-neighbor algorithm that merged closely related sequences to remove PCR and sequencing errors. CDR3 sequences were aligned to IMGT reference sequences to assign V, D and J gene segments. Each retained sequence needed at least a six-nucleotide match to both a V gene segment and a J gene segment. A rearrangement counted as productive if the CDR3 had no stop codons and remained in frame with V and J, and every other rearrangement counted as non-productive. CDR3 was defined according to IMGT convention as the region running from the second conserved V-encoded cysteine to the conserved J-encoded phenylalanine. The earlier analysis of fewer than 700 of the donors excluded sequences that lacked an unambiguous match to a single V gene segment. An earlier analysis of almost 600 of the donors classified V segments as functional when productive rearrangements were above 56.7% and as segregating when the standard deviation between donors was above 5%. A statistical classification framework was built to diagnose cytomegalovirus status from the catalog of TCR beta chain sequences. In a later analysis, V and J genes were assigned by comparing TCR nucleotide sequences against IMGT/GENE-DB human TR gene sequences. In a later analysis, CDR3 sequences and most-parsimonious VDJ recombination scenarios were assigned using the TCRdist pipeline. In a later analysis, each TCR beta chain was defined by its CDR3 amino acid sequence together with its V-gene family, and reads lacking a unique V-gene family were excluded. As a way to deal with suspected cross-contamination and a sequencing artifact, a later analysis dropped hundreds of nucleotide sequences that were highly shared and had low generation probability. In a later analysis, a clonal expansion index for each public chain was calculated from normalized within-repertoire ranks of inferred template counts. In a later analysis, generation probabilities were computed using a VDJ recombination model fitted to out-of-frame rearrangements, and the results were checked against IGoR. In a later analysis, TCR-TCR, TCR-HLA and TCR-CMV co-occurrence was scored with hypergeometric tests, and a repertoire-size bias correction was applied to TCR pairs. In a later analysis, false discovery rates were estimated by permuting HLA or CMV assignments 20 times. In a later analysis, co-occurring TCRs were grouped with DBSCAN, and TCRdist sequence similarity was added when clustering was performed within HLA-allele-positive subsets. Repertoires with fewer than 30,000 or more than 120,000 public chains were left out of co-occurrence clustering, as were five repertoires with anomalous nucleotide sharing. In its TCRdb copy, this immuneACCESS table keeps in-frame sequences only and misses some clones. Where compared with another copy, unresolved V genes explain less than half of these, and the others have no known cause. For V, J and clone size, that table is used; D and trimming come from the DNA. For this sample, the table gives over 200,000 clones. Jointly, the top ten make up around 0.95% of the sample.

This entry belongs to a study of cytomegalovirus exposure and HLA in healthy donors (dated by TCRdb to the late 2010s). Describing the broader study: An earlier analysis of roughly 570 of the donors reported about 300 Gb of sequence data and some 110 million unique TCR beta sequences obtained from around 180 million T cells. About 320 gigabases of sequencing data and 70 million to 100 million unique TCR sequences were included in an early release covering over 600 HLA-typed donors. Of the 300 to 450 genotyped donors, less than 90% were placed in the genetic ancestry cluster associated with self-reported Caucasian donors. The aim of the study was to test whether cataloging public T cell receptors could identify signatures of past pathogen exposure. The study used immunosequencing to profile the T cell repertoires of 666 subjects and linked those repertoires to cytomegalovirus serostatus. A separate validation cohort of roughly 130 different subjects was used in addition to the approximately 700-subject first cohort. To predict cytomegalovirus infection status, the study brought together high-throughput TCR immunosequencing, statistical association of individual TCRs with disease status, and machine learning. In a later analysis, previously published TCR beta repertoires from some 640 donors were re-analyzed and high-resolution HLA genotyping was added so that TCR occurrence patterns could be studied. In the later analysis, no new phenotypic data were used to find candidate immune exposures; instead, reliance was placed on TCR beta sequences and their occurrence across donors. An earlier analysis of nearly 600 of the donors applied high-throughput TCR beta sequencing to assess whether each TCR beta V gene segment acted as functional or pseudogenic. Alongside the repertoire data, information on donor age, sex, ethnicity and CMV serostatus was compiled. Genome-wide SNP genotypes for about 65% of the roughly 700 donors were used in a later genetic analysis, which treated that subset as a discovery cohort. All discovery cohort repertoires had been generated using a single sequencing platform. HLA typing covered class I and class II loci at four-digit resolution. Typing coverage differed by locus: A, B, C, DRB1 and DQB1 were typed in roughly 629-640 donors, DQA1 in about 500, DPA1 in some 600, and DPB1 in just under 490. Roughly 5 DR-DQ haplotypes were handled as single units for association and clustering because linkage in the cohort was strong. On average, 235,054 unique TCR beta nucleotide sequences were sequenced per donor among 350 to 400 genotyped donors of the cohort, with about 19% of those sequences being non-productive. General findings and caveats noted by the study authors: In this cohort, only TCR beta chains were sequenced, and detectable features were limited by the absence of alpha or paired-chain data. According to a later analysis, TCR association rates differed among HLA loci, with DRB1 alleles showing the most associated TCRs and HLA-C alleles showing the fewest. An earlier analysis of 450 to 750 of the donors showed that most TCR beta V segments appeared in productive rearrangements either about 90% or about 30% of the time, which broadly matched IMGT annotations. A group of highly shared sequence variants was considered likely to be a technical artifact of the sequencing pipeline. A further reported finding was that TCR beta sequences accurately predicted the HLA-A and HLA-B alleles for most subjects in the first cohort. The authors suggested that the approach could potentially be generalized to other disease states and immunological phenotypes. In a later genetic analysis, a missense DCLRE1C variant was associated with V-gene and J-gene trimming of TCR beta chains, and the association was replicated in an independent cohort. The study listed approximately 150 TCR beta chains as associated with cytomegalovirus. Compared with the approximately 670-donor mean, donors in an Asian-associated ancestry cluster had fewer N-insertions in productive TCRs, according to a later genetic analysis. Because the 87-base-pair reads could not distinguish some IMGT-functional V segments, including TRBV6-2 and TRBV6-3, those segments were excluded. Because HLA typing was unavailable for some donors at each locus, only the typed subset was used in association tests. A later analysis found that most CMV-associated TCR beta chains appeared HLA-restricted, with HLA associations seemingly driven largely by CMV exposure. When HLA alleles, especially DR and DQ, strongly co-occurred, attributing TCR associations to individual alleles was difficult. According to a later analysis, parvovirus B19, influenza, CMV and Epstein-Barr virus appeared linked to several top co-occurrence clusters. Presence/absence analyses assumed roughly uniform sequencing depth across donors, an assumption that may not hold. In a later analysis, HLA-associated TCR beta chains were found to be more clonally expanded and to have lower generation probabilities than equally common non-associated chains. The only immune exposure information available for the cohort was CMV serostatus. The earlier analysis of 587 of the donors excluded approximately 17 rarely observed V segments, including chromosome 9 orphons, because counts were too low. Correlated functional status among segregating V segments might reflect linkage disequilibrium, but an unknown experimental factor could not be ruled out. A few of the identified cytomegalovirus-associated TCR beta chains were confirmed in vitro to be specific for cytomegalovirus antigens. In a later analysis, some 18,000 TCR beta sequences were associated with specific HLA alleles at a false discovery rate of 0.05. In both the original and validation cohorts, the classifier was reported to diagnose cytomegalovirus status with high specificity and sensitivity. While some public TCRs were present in many individuals, most TCR sequences turned up only very rarely across donors.

In total, 600 or so healthy bone marrow donors made up the cohort. At the time of sampling, every cohort member was nominally healthy, though immune exposures that went unrecorded were likely present. The donor was CMV seropositive and was included in the group of about 290 seropositive cohort members. Every donor gave a peripheral blood sample, and the peripheral blood mononuclear cells from that sample were used for TCR beta sequencing. Genomic DNA was extracted from the blood cell samples with the Qiagen DNeasy Blood Extraction Kit. The specimen was PBMCs. Here the chain combines TRBV7-6 and TRBJ1-1; 7 bases in the middle match TRBD1. The source of this sequence is a woman between 25 and 40 years old in good health and CMV-seropositive. The nucleotide sequence is given as TGTGCCAGCAGCGGTGGCAGCGCAGGGGGCACTGAAGCTTTCTTT. This gives the protein CASSGGSAGGTEAFF.